This T cell receptor (beta chain) emerged from a study of sequential checkpoint blockade in melanoma. Study-wide background: TCRbeta immunosequencing was performed on DNA from more than 75 pretreatment melanoma tumor samples. Whole-study findings and limits: In arm A, pretreatment tumor clonality was associated with response.

The treatment is: randomized to nivolumab then ipilimumab (arm A) or the reverse (arm B). The germline V gene has CDR1 SGHAT and CDR2 FQDESV (reference sequence). The CDR3 sequence is 14 residues long. Trimming cost V 1 base and J 7 bases, with 10 bases left between them. Profiling relied on immunoSEQ multiplex PCR, and the TCRdb table lists in-frame clones only, not all of them. The sample lists 2,000 to 3,000 clones; over 12% were seen once. This clone is medium-sized within its sample. The antigen remains unidentified. The chain couples TRBV11-1 to TRBJ1-4, with D maybe TRBD1 (5 bases). The sequencing here drew on tumor tissue (inferred from file names), taken from a patient given nivolumab and ipilimumab in sequence. The sequence came from a human donor with melanoma. The CDR3 is CASSLGRDGEKLFF. As DNA, the CDR3 is TGTGCCAGCAGCTTAGGCCGGGACGGTGAAAAACTGTTTTTT.